This TCR beta chain comes out of a study of cytomegalovirus exposure and HLA in healthy donors. Looking at the study overall: Later analysis reported that the 95 to 150 validation repertoires shared the platform of the approximately 670 first-cohort repertoires.

Some clones are missing from TCRdb's copy, which holds only in-frame ones; the method was immunoSEQ multiplex PCR. This table has approximately 180,000 clones, around nine tenths appearing once. The germline V gene encodes CDR1 LGHNA and CDR2 YSLEER. Trimming cost V 4 bases and J 4 bases, with 25 bases left between them. The CDR3 runs to 18 residues. Separate from the roughly 700-subject first cohort was the approximately 120-subject validation cohort, to which the donors belonged. The V call is TRBV4-3, the J call TRBJ1-2, with D possibly matching TRBD1 (5 bases). This receptor was obtained from a man between 18 and 29 years old in good health and CMV-seropositive. The sample taken for sequencing was PBMCs. Here the CDR3 DNA reads TGCGCCAGCAGCCGAAAAAAGGGGCGGGGGGGGACTCTCTATGGCTACACCTTC. This sequence encodes CASSRKKGRGGTLYGYTF.